These 7 T cell receptor beta chains were all obtained from the same sample, sequenced in a study of identical twins. TCRdb itself ran the 5' RACE reads through MiXCR, one entry per CDR3 protein. This table has roughly 770,000 distinct CDR3 sequences, around a sixth appearing once. This sample was also put to use in a study of T cells expressing NK-cell markers.

The material sequenced was PBMCs. These receptors all come from a woman aged 18-29 years in good health.

This clonotype was detected once. The chain links TRBV13 to TRBJ2-3; D could derive from TRBD1 or TRBD2 (7 bases each). This CDR3 is 14 amino acids long. Trimming cost V 5 bases and J 5 bases, with 14 bases left between them. Germline V gene lookup returns CDR1 PRHDT and CDR2 FYEKMQ (reference sequence). DNA of the CDR3: TGTGCCAGCAGCCCAGGGGGAGGGAGAGATACGCAGTATTTT. Protein: CASSPGGGRDTQYF.

The V and J genes are TRBV27 and TRBJ2-7; the D is unclear. The V and J ends lost 7 bases and 5 bases respectively, with 12 bases between them. The CDR3 is made up of 12 amino acids. The germline V gene encodes CDR1 MNHEY and CDR2 SMNVEV (reference sequence). The CDR3 DNA reads as TGTGCCAGCATTGCACCGGGCCACGAGCAGTACTTC. It codes for CASIAPGHEQYF.

The sample holds one count of this clonotype. The gene calls are TRBV4-3 and TRBJ2-1; 15 nucleotides line up with TRBD2. V gave up 3 bases and J gave up 10 bases; unmatched junction bases: 13. Germline values: CDR1 LGHNA, CDR2 YSLEER. CDR3 length: 18 residues. In DNA form, the CDR3 reads TGCGCCAGCAGCCATCCCAAAGAGGGACTAGCGGGAGGTGGCGAGCAGTTCTTC. Translation: CASSHPKEGLAGGGEQFF.

This clonotype was seen more than once but under ten times. The V gene is TRBV12-3 or TRBV12-4, the J gene TRBJ2-1, with D hard to call. Trimming left V 6 bases short and J 8 bases short, with 14 bases between. This CDR3 spans 13 amino acids. The CDR3 nucleotides read TGTGCCAGCAGCCTTGACCGCCCCGATGAGCAGTTCTTC. This encodes CASSLDRPDEQFF.

The rearrangement links TRBV5-1 to TRBJ1-2; D gene ambiguous. The CDR3 runs 14 residues. Trimming left V 2 bases short and J 7 bases short, with 15 bases between. Germline values: CDR1 SGHRS, CDR2 YFSETQ. The CDR3 loop reads CASSLSAPGAGYTF. DNA for the CDR3: TGCGCCAGCAGCTTATCTGCCCCAGGAGCTGGCTACACCTTC. The full variable domain, completed using reference TRBV5-1 and TRBJ1-2, is KAGVTQTPRYLIKTRGQQVTLSCSPISGHRSVSWYQQTPGQGLQFLFEYFSETQRNKGNFPGRFSGRQFSNSRSEMNVSTLELGDSALYLCASSLSAPGAGYTFGSGTRLTVV.

The chain is built from TRBV7-2 and TRBJ1-4; D gene ambiguous. CDR1 and CDR2 from the germline V gene are SGHTA and FQGNSA. Between the trimmed V and J ends, which lost 2 bases and 7 bases, there was a span of 11 bases. The CDR3 runs 14 residues. This chain's CDR3 is CASSLWGGGEKLFF. For the CDR3, the DNA is TGTGCCAGCAGCTTATGGGGAGGAGGTGAAAAACTGTTTTTT.

This clonotype was counted ten times or more. V gene TRBV12-3 or TRBV12-4 combines with J gene TRBJ2-7, with D unclear. Trimming removed 5 bases at V and 4 bases at J, with 12 bases between. This CDR3 is 13 amino acids long. The CDR3 sequence is CASSTPSSYEQYF. In DNA form, the CDR3 reads TGTGCCAGCAGTACCCCATCCTCATACGAGCAGTACTTC.